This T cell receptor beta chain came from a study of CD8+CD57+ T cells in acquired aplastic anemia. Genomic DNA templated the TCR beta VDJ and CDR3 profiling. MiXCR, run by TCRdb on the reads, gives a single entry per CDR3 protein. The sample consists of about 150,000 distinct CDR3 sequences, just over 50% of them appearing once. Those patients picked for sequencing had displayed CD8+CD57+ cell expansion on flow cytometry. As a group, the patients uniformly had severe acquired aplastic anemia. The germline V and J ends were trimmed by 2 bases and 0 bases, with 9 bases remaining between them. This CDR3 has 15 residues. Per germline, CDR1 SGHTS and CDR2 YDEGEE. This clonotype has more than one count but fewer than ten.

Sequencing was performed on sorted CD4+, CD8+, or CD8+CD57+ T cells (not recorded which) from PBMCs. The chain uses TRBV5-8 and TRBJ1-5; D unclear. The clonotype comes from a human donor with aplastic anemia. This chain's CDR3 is CASSFRAFSNQPQHF. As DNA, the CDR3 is TGTGCCAGCAGCTTTCGGGCTTTTAGCAATCAGCCCCAGCATTTT.